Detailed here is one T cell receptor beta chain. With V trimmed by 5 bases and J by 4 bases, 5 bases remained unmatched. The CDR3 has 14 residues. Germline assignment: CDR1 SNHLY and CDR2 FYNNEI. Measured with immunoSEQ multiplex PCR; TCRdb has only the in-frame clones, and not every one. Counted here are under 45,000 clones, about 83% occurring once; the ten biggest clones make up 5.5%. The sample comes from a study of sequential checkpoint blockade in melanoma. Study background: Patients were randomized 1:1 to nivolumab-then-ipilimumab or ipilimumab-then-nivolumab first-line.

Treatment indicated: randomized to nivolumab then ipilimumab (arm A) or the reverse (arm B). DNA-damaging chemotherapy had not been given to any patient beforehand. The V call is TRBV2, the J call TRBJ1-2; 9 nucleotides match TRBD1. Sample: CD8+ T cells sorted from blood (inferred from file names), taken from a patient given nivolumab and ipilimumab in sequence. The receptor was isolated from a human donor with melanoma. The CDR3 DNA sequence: TGTGCCAGCAGTAGCCGGGACAGGGCCTATGGCTACACCTTC. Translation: CASSSRDRAYGYTF.